This entry lists 22 T cell receptor beta chains sequenced from one sample in a study of siplizumab effects on memory and regulatory T cells. TCRdb's copy holds only in-frame clones and misses some; the assay was immunoSEQ multiplex PCR. The sample has tens of thousands of clones, roughly 94% seen once. The specimen sequenced was CD8+ T cells sorted from blood. All receptors come from a human donor in good health.

The rearrangement uses TRBV5-4 and TRBJ1-2; the D gene is possibly TRBD1 (5 bases). V lost 4 bases, J lost 4 bases, and 17 bases lay in between. The CDR3 totals 15 residues. Germline V CDR1 and CDR2: SGHNT, YYREEE (reference sequence). CDR3 in DNA: TGTGCCAGCAGCCGGAGCGGGTACAGGACCTATGGCTACACCTTC. It codes for CASSRSGYRTYGYTF.

V gene TRBV19 combines with J gene TRBJ2-1; TRBD2 agrees at 10 bases. J was trimmed by 5 bases and V by 1 base; bases with no gene match: 5. CDR1 is LNHDA and CDR2 is SQIVND in the germline V gene (reference sequence). The CDR3 has 16 residues. The CDR3 is CASSIVPSGSHNEQFF. The CDR3 DNA sequence: TGTGCCAGTAGTATAGTCCCTAGCGGGAGCCACAATGAGCAGTTCTTC.

The gene calls are TRBV5-6 and TRBJ2-1; no clear D. Germline CDR1 SGHDT, CDR2 YYEEEE. V was clipped by 4 bases and J by 7 bases, with 9 bases between them. The CDR3 is 12 residues long. CDR3 sequence reads: CASSKARNEQFF. In DNA form, the CDR3 reads TGTGCCAGCAGCAAGGCGCGGAATGAGCAGTTCTTC.

This chain joins TRBV5-4 and TRBJ2-3; a weak D match, TRBD2 (5 bases). From germline, CDR1 is SGHNT and CDR2 YYREEE (reference sequence). Trimming left V 2 bases short and J 1 base short, with 17 bases between. This CDR3 contains 17 residues. CDR3 loop: CASSFSPERVRTDTQYF. CDR3 bases: TGTGCCAGCAGCTTTTCGCCAGAGAGGGTTCGCACAGATACGCAGTATTTT.

V gene TRBV4-1 combines with J gene TRBJ1-5; D is uncertain. V was trimmed by 3 bases and J by 2 bases, leaving 11 bases between them. This CDR3 spans 15 amino acids. CDR1 is MGHRA, CDR2 YSYEKL, per germline. CDR3 amino acids: CASSHNRVGNQPQHF. Written as DNA, the CDR3 is TGCGCCAGCAGCCACAATAGGGTGGGCAATCAGCCCCAGCATTTT.

The rearrangement links TRBV11-2 to TRBJ2-1, with unresolved D. CDR1 is SGHAT, CDR2 FQNNGV, per germline. The CDR3 sequence is 15 residues long. Trimming removed 1 base at V and 0 bases at J, with 7 bases between. CDR3 amino acids: CASSLAAGSYNEQFF. CDR3 in DNA: TGTGCCAGCAGCTTAGCGGCTGGCTCCTACAATGAGCAGTTCTTC. Full variable domain (rest looked up from reference TRBV11-2 and TRBJ2-1): EAGVAQSPRYKIIEKRQSVAFWCNPISGHATLYWYQQILGQGPKLLIQFQNNGVVDDSQLPKDRFSAERLKGVDSTLKIQPAKLEDSAVYLCASSLAAGSYNEQFFGPGTRLTVL.

The V gene is TRBV19, the J gene TRBJ2-3; the D call may be TRBD1 or TRBD2 (5 bases each). This CDR3 region has 15 residues. CDR1 and CDR2 (germline): LNHDA, SQIVND (reference sequence). The V end was cut by 3 bases, the J end by 6 bases, with 16 bases between. In nucleotides, the CDR3 is TGTGCCAGTAGTATTGGGACGGGAAGAGGGGATACGCAGTATTTT. Its protein is CASSIGTGRGDTQYF.

This sequence joins TRBV11-2 and TRBJ2-7; D is possibly TRBD2 (5 bases). This CDR3 has 16 residues. The germline gives CDR1 SGHAT, CDR2 FQNNGV. Trimming stripped 3 bases from V and 1 base from J, with 16 bases between. As DNA, the CDR3 is TGTGCCAGCAGCTTCCGGGGTCTGGGCCTTTCCTACGAGCAGTACTTC. It specifies CASSFRGLGLSYEQYF.

This clone occurred once. The chain joins TRBV2 to TRBJ2-1; the match to TRBD2 covers 10 bases. There are 15 residues in the CDR3. J lost 4 bases, V lost 3 bases, and 3 bases had no gene match. CDR1 and CDR2 (germline): SNHLY, FYNNEI. CDR3 sequence reads: CASSEWTSGYNEQFF. In DNA, the CDR3 is TGTGCCAGCAGTGAGTGGACTAGCGGTTACAATGAGCAGTTCTTC.

This clone has a single count. V usage is TRBV9 and J usage is TRBJ2-5; possible D gene TRBD2, 6 bases. The CDR3 runs 15 residues. Germline CDR1 and CDR2: SGDLS and YYNGEE. V lost 3 bases, J lost 2 bases, and 14 bases lay in between. CDR3 protein: CASSGTGTSQETQYF. The CDR3 nucleotides are TGTGCCAGCAGCGGGACTGGGACTTCACAAGAGACCCAGTACTTC.

The rearrangement links TRBV7-9 to TRBJ1-3; D is possibly TRBD1 (5 bases). Germline V gene lookup returns CDR1 SEHNR and CDR2 FQNEAQ (reference sequence). The CDR3 totals 16 residues. The V gene lost 3 bases and the J gene lost 2 bases, with 14 bases spanning the gap. DNA for the CDR3: TGTGCCAGCAGCTTGTCAATCAGGGAGGCTGGAAACACCATATATTTT. The encoded protein is CASSLSIREAGNTIYF.

The chain links TRBV19 to TRBJ2-4, with D tentatively TRBD1 or TRBD2 (5 bases each). This CDR3 spans 15 amino acids. Trimming removed 5 bases at V and 1 base at J, with 12 bases between. Germline loops: CDR1 LNHDA, CDR2 SQIVND (reference sequence). The CDR3 DNA reads as TGTGCCAGTAGTGCCGGGACGACCGCCAAAAACATTCAGTACTTC. Residues: CASSAGTTAKNIQYF.

Details on this clone: Since a much larger clone is just one base distant, this may be a read error. The V and J genes are TRBV27 and TRBJ2-7; 11 positions match TRBD1. V lost 5 bases, J lost 1 base, and 1 base stayed unmatched. CDR3 length equals 14 residues. The germline CDR1 and CDR2 sequences are MNHEY and SMNVEV (reference sequence). The CDR3 bases are TGTGCCAGCAGTGGGACAGGGGGTTCCTACGAGCAGTACTTC. Its protein product is CASSGTGGSYEQYF.

The chain uses TRBV29-1 and TRBJ2-7; 8 nucleotides match TRBD2. J lost 3 bases, V lost 0 bases, and 4 bases had no gene match. The CDR3 contains 14 residues. The germline V gene has CDR1 SQVTM and CDR2 ANQGSEA. This chain's CDR3 is CSVEEAGGDYEQYF. The CDR3 region has the DNA TGCAGCGTTGAAGAGGCGGGAGGAGACTACGAGCAGTACTTC.

As regards this clone: Additional DNA sequences in this sample encode the identical CDR3. The chain links TRBV6-6 to TRBJ2-7; 9 nucleotides line up with TRBD2. From germline, CDR1 is MNHNY and CDR2 SVGAGI (reference sequence). The V gene end was trimmed by 2 bases and the J gene end by 2 bases; junction bases not matched to a gene: 1. This CDR3 contains 14 residues. The CDR3 loop reads CASSYAGGPYEQYF. CDR3 DNA sequence: TGTGCCAGCAGTTACGCGGGAGGGCCCTACGAGCAGTACTTC.

The CDR3 DNA is TGTGCCAGCAGTCCGACCGGGACAGGGTACGAGCAGTACTTC. Protein sequence: CASSPTGTGYEQYF. This rearrangement joins TRBV27 to TRBJ2-7, with TRBD1 matching over 9 bases. J gave up 4 bases and V 5 bases, and 6 bases lay outside the gene matches. The CDR3 runs to 14 residues. The germline V gene encodes CDR1 MNHEY and CDR2 SMNVEV (reference sequence).

This clone has just one count. The V gene is TRBV19, the J gene TRBJ2-1; D possibly corresponds to TRBD2 (5 bases). Deletions cut 1 base from V and 0 bases from J, with 10 bases between. Germline CDR1 and CDR2: LNHDA and SQIVND (reference sequence). The CDR3 has 16 amino acids. CDR3 in DNA: TGTGCCAGTAGTATAGGTGGGGAGAGCTCCTACAATGAGCAGTTCTTC. Protein sequence: CASSIGGESSYNEQFF.

V gene TRBV14 combines with J gene TRBJ2-7, with D possibly matching TRBD2 (7 bases). The germline gives CDR1 SGHDN, CDR2 FVKESK. The CDR3 is 17 amino acids. The V gene lost 0 bases and the J gene lost 0 bases, with 15 bases spanning the gap. This CDR3 reads CASSQDSGGWSSYEQYF. CDR3 sequence (DNA): TGTGCCAGCAGCCAAGATTCGGGGGGCTGGAGCTCCTACGAGCAGTACTTC. The full variable domain, with the rest looked up from reference TRBV14 and TRBJ2-7, is EAGVTQFPSHSVIEKGQTVTLRCDPISGHDNLYWYRRVMGKEIKFLLHFVKESKQDESGMPNNRFLAERTGGTYSTLKVQPAELEDSGVYFCASSQDSGGWSSYEQYFGPGTRLTVT.

The chain couples TRBV5-5 to TRBJ2-1; 13 bases fit TRBD2. The CDR3 spans 16 residues. CDR1 and CDR2 (germline): SGHKS, YYEKEE (reference sequence). J gave up 5 bases and V 1 base, and 3 bases lay outside the gene matches. The CDR3 region is CASSLPLAGGDNEQFF. CDR3 DNA sequence: TGTGCCAGCAGCTTGCCACTAGCGGGAGGGGACAATGAGCAGTTCTTC.

The chain carries TRBV5-6 and TRBJ2-7; perhaps TRBD1 as D (5 bases). The CDR3 runs 13 residues. V was clipped by 7 bases and J by 1 base, with 12 bases between them. Germline CDR1 is SGHDT and CDR2 is YYEEEE. The CDR3 here is CASLNQGSYEQYF. Here the CDR3 DNA reads TGTGCCAGCTTGAATCAGGGATCCTACGAGCAGTACTTC. Together with reference TRBV5-6 and TRBJ2-7, the CDR3 gives the full variable domain: DAGVTQSPTHLIKTRGQQVTLRCSPKSGHDTVSWYQQALGQGPQFIFQYYEEEERQRGNFPDRFSGHQFPNYSSELNVNALLLGDSALYLCASLNQGSYEQYFGPGTRLTVT.

This rearrangement joins TRBV21-1 to TRBJ2-3. TRBV21-1 is noted as a pseudogene. CDR3 length equals 15 residues. The DNA of the CDR3 is TGTGCCAGCAGCTCTCCGGGACCCGGGGCAGATACGCAGTATTTT. It codes for CASSSPGPGADTQYF.

This clone was picked up a small number of times. The chain carries TRBV10-2 and TRBJ2-3, with 7 bases identical to TRBD2. Germline CDR1 WSHSY, CDR2 SAAADI. V shed 2 bases and J 6 bases; nucleotides not matched to a gene: 8. This CDR3 has 15 residues. Here the CDR3 DNA reads TGCGCCAGCAGTGAGACGGGGCAGGGAGGGGATACGCAGTATTTT. This sequence encodes CASSETGQGGDTQYF.